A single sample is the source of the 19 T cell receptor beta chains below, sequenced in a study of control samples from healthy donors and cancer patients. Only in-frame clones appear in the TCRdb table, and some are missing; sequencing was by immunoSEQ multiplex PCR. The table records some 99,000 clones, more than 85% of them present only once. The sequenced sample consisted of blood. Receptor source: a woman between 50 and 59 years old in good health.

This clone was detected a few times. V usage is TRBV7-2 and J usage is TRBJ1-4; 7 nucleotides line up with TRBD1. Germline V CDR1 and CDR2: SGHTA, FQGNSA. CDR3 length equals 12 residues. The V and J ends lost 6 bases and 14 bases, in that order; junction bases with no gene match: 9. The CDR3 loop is CASSFTGVNLFF. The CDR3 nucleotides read TGTGCCAGCAGTTTTACAGGGGTTAACCTGTTTTTT.

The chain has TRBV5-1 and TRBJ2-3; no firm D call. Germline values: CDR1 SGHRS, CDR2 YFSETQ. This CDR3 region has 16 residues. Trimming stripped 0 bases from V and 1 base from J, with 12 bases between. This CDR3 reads CASSLGPSGGTDTQYF. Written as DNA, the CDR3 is TGCGCCAGCAGCTTGGGCCCGTCGGGCGGCACAGATACGCAGTATTTT.

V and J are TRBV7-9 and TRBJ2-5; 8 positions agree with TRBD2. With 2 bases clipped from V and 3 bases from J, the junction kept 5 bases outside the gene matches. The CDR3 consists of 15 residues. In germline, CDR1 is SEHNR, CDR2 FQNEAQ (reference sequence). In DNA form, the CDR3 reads TGTGCCAGCAGCTTAACGGGGACTAGGGAAGAGACCCAGTACTTC. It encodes CASSLTGTREETQYF.

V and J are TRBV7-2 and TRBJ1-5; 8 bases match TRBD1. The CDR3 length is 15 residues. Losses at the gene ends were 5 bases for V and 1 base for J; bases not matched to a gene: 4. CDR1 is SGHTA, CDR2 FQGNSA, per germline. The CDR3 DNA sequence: TGTGCCAGCAGCGTAGACAGGGGAAGCAATCAGCCCCAGCATTTT. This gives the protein CASSVDRGSNQPQHF.

CDR3 sequence: CSARDQVFQYF. In DNA form, the CDR3 reads TGCAGTGCTAGAGATCAGGTATTCCAGTACTTC. This chain joins TRBV20-1 and TRBJ2-5, with D uncertain. There are 11 residues in the CDR3. V dropped 0 bases and J dropped 10 bases, with 9 bases sitting between them. Per the germline V gene, CDR1 is DFQATT and CDR2 is SNEGSKA (reference sequence).

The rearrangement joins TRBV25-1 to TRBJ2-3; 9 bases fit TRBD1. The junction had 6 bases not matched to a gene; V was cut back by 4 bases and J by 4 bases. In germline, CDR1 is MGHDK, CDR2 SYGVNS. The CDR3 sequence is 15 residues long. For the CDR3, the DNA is TGTGCCAGCAGTGCGGGACAGGGAAGGGCAGATACGCAGTATTTT. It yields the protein CASSAGQGRADTQYF.

The CDR3 DNA follows: TGTGCCAGAAGCCATCTGGACAGGTTAACCTACGAGCAGTACGTC. It specifies CARSHLDRLTYEQYV. This chain uses TRBV5-3 with TRBJ2-7; 7 bases are a match to TRBD1. TRBV5-3 is labeled an ORF, and its function is uncertain. The J segment lost 2 bases and the V segment lost 4 bases, leaving 9 bases of the junction unmatched. The CDR3 consists of 15 residues.

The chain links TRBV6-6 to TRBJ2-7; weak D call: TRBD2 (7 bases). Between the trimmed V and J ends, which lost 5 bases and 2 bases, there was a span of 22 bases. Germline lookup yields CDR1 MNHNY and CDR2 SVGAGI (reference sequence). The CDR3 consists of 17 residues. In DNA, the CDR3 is TGTGCCAGCAGTCCCCGTCTGGTAGGCGGGGGCCCCTACGAGCAGTACTTC. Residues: CASSPRLVGGGPYEQYF.

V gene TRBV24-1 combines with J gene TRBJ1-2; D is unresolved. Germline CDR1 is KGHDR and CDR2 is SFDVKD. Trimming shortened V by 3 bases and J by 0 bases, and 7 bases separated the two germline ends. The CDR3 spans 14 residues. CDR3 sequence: CATSDPRTNYGYTF. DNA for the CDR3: TGTGCCACCAGTGATCCAAGGACTAACTATGGCTACACCTTC.

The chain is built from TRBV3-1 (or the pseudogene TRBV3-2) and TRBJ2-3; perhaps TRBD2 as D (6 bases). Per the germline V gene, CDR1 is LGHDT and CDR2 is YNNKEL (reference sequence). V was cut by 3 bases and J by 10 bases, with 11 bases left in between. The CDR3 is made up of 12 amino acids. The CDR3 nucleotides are TGTGCCAGCAGCCAGGACTATCTGGCGCAGTATTTT. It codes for CASSQDYLAQYF.

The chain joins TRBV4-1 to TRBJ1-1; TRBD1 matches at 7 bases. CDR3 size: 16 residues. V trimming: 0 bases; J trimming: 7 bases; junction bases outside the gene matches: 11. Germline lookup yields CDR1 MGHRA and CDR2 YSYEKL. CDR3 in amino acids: CASSQDALGRGNEAFF. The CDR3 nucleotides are TGCGCCAGCAGCCAAGATGCTCTCGGCAGGGGGAATGAAGCTTTCTTT.

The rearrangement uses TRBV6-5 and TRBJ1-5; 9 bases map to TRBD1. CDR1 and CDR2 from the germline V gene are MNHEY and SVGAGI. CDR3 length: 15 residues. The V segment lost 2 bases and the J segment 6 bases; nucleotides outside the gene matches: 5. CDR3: CASSYAPTGGQPQHF. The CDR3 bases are TGTGCCAGCAGTTACGCTCCGACAGGGGGTCAGCCCCAGCATTTT.

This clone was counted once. The CDR3, as DNA: TGCGCCAGCAGCCAAGTGGCGGGGGCTGGAGATTCACCCCTCCACTTT. Amino acids: CASSQVAGAGDSPLHF. The chain couples TRBV4-3 to TRBJ1-6; D might be TRBD1 (6 bases). V was trimmed by 1 base and J by 8 bases, leaving 15 bases between them. Looked up from germline, CDR1 is LGHNA and CDR2 is YSLEER. The CDR3 runs to 16 residues.

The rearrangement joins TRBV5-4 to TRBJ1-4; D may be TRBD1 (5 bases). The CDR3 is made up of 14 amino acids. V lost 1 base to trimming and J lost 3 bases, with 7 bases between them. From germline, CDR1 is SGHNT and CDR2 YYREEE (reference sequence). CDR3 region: CASSLRQSNEKLFF. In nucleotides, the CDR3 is TGTGCCAGCAGCTTGCGACAGTCTAATGAAAAACTGTTTTTT.

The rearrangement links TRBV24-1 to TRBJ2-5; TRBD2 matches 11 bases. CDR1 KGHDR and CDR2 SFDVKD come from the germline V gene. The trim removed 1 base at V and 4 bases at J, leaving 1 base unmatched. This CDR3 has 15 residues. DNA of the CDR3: TGTGCCACCAGTGATTTCGGACTAGCGGGAGAGACCCAGTACTTC. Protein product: CATSDFGLAGETQYF.

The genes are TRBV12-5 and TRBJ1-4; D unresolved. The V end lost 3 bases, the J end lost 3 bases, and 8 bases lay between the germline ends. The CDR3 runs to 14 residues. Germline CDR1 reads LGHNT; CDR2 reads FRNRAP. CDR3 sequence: CASGFSRPNEKLFF. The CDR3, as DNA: TGTGCTAGTGGTTTCTCCAGGCCTAATGAAAAACTGTTTTTT.

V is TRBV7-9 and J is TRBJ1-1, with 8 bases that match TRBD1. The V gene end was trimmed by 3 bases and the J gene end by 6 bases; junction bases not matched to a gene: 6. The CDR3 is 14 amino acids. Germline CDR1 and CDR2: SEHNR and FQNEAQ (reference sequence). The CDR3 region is CASSFSSGGPEAFF. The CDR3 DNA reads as TGTGCCAGCAGCTTTTCATCAGGGGGCCCTGAAGCTTTCTTT. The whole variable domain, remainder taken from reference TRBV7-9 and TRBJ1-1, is DTGVSQNPRHKITKRGQNVTFRCDPISEHNRLYWYRQTLGQGPEFLTYFQNEAQLEKSRLLSDRFSAERPKGSFSTLEIQRTEQGDSAMYLCASSFSSGGPEAFFGQGTRLTVV.

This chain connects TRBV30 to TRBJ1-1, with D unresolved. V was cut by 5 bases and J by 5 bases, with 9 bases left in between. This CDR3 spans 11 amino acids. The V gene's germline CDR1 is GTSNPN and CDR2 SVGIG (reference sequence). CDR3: CAWYRVTEAFF. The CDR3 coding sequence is TGTGCCTGGTACAGAGTTACTGAAGCTTTCTTT. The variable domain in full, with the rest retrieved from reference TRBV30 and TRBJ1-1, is SQTIHQWPATLVQPVGSPLSLECTVEGTSNPNLYWYRQAAGRGLQLLFYSVGIGQISSEVPQNLSASRPQDRQFILSSKKLLLSDSGFYLCAWYRVTEAFFGQGTRLTVV.

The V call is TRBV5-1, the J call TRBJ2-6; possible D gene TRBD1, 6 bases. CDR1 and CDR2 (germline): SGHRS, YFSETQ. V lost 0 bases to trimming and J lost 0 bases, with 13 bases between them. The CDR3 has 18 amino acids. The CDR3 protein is CASSLAGQRFSGANVLTF. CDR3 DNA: TGCGCCAGCAGCTTGGCGGGACAACGATTCTCTGGGGCCAACGTCCTGACTTTC. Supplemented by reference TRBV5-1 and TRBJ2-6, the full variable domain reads KAGVTQTPRYLIKTRGQQVTLSCSPISGHRSVSWYQQTPGQGLQFLFEYFSETQRNKGNFPGRFSGRQFSNSRSEMNVSTLELGDSALYLCASSLAGQRFSGANVLTFGAGSRLTVL.